The entry that follows covers one T cell receptor beta chain sequence. Participant reports of clinical history set cohort assignment. This sample is part of a study of blood T cell repertoires in COVID-19. Study details: COVID-19 samples from acute and convalescent phases originated in the United States, Italy and Spain.

The ends lost 2 bases at V and 8 bases at J; junction bases unmatched: 2. The CDR3 consists of 12 residues. Original methodology: Amplification with reference gene primers provided the estimates of nucleated cell counts. The repertoire was sequenced with immunoSEQ multiplex PCR; TCRdb's copy has only in-frame clones and lacks some. Clone size and the V and J calls come from that table; the DNA yielded D and trimming. The sample includes approximately 260,000 clones, more than 65% seen only once; the top ten take roughly 3.1%. Source material: PBMCs or T cells enriched from blood (not recorded which). The J gene is TRBJ1-2, the V gene TRBV12-3 or TRBV12-4, with 7 bases lining up with TRBD1. This TCR derives from a man over 45 who had recovered from COVID-19. The CDR3 sequence is CASSLLGQGYTF. Written as DNA, the CDR3 is TGTGCCAGCAGTTTACTGGGACAGGGCTACACCTTC.